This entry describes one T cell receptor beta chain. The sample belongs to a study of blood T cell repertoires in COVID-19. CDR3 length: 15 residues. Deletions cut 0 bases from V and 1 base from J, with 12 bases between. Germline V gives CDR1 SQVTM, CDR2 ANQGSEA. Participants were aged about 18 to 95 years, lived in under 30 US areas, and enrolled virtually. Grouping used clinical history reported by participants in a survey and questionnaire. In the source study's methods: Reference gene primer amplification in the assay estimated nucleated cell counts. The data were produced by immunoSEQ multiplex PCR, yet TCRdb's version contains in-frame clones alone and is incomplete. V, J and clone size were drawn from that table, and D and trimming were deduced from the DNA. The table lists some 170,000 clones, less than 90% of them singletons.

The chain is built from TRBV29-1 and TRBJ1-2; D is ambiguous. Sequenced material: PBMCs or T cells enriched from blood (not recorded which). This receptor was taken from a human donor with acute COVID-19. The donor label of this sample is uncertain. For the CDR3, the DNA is TGCAGCGTTGAAGATCAAGTTCGGAGTAACTATGGCTACACCTTC. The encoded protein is CSVEDQVRSNYGYTF.